This TCR beta chain was sequenced in a study of patients and donors after allogeneic stem cell transplantation. TCRdb recomputed calls from the RT-PCR reads with MiXCR, one row per CDR3 protein. The table records 95,000 to 120,000 distinct CDR3 sequences, around 36% of them present only once. Sequencing used blood, either unsorted or a sorted T cell fraction (not recorded which). The sequence was collected from a human donor who was either an allogeneic HSCT recipient or a stem cell or donor lymphocyte infusion donor (not recorded which). It is not recorded whose cells these are; they may come from a transplant donor.

The CDR3 here is CASSYPRDRLDYEQYF. CDR3 DNA sequence: TGTGCCAGCAGTTACCCCCGGGACCGACTAGACTACGAGCAGTACTTC. The gene calls are TRBV6-2 or TRBV6-3 and TRBJ2-7; weak D call: TRBD2 (6 bases). Trimming shortened V by 2 bases and J by 3 bases, and 17 bases separated the two germline ends. The CDR3 is 16 amino acids. Germline assignment: CDR1 MNHEY and CDR2 SVGEGT.